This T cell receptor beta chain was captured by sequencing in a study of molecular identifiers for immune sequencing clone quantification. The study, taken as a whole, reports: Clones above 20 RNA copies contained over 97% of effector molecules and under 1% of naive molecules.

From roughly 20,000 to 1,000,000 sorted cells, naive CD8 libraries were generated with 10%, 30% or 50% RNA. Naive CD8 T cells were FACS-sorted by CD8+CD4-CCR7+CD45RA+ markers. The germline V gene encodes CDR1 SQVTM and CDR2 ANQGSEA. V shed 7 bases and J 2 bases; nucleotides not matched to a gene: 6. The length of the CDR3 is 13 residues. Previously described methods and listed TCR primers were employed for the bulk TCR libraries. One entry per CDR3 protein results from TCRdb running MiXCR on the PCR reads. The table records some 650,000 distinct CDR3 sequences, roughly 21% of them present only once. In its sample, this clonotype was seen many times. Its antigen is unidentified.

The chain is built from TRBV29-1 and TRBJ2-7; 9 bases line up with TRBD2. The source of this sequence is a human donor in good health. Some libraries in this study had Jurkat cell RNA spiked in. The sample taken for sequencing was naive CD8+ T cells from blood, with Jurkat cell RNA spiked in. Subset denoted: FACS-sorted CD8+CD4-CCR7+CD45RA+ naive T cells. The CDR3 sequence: CSARLAATYEQYF. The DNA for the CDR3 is TGCAGCGCTCGACTAGCGGCAACCTACGAGCAGTACTTC.